The sequence of this T cell receptor beta chain was determined in a study of Ad26.COV2.S vaccination and SARS-CoV-2 variants. Study summary: Participants got Ad26.COV2.S intramuscularly, once or twice 56 days apart. Points from the study as a whole: Vaccine and placebo recipients had comparable breadth of non-spike TCRs. Spike-specific responses of CD8+ and CD4+ T cells were reported to display substantial breadth after vaccination.

Treatment described: over 15 received Ad26.COV2.S at low or high dose, single or two shots; about 5 received placebo; per-sample allocation not given. At day 63 after the first vaccine or placebo injection, samples were drawn. Sequenced by immunoSEQ multiplex PCR; TCRdb stores in-frame clones only, minus some. This table has about 350,000 clones, about 88% appearing once. Trimming took 5 bases from V and 1 from J; bases not matched to a gene: 4. The CDR3 consists of 15 residues. Germline CDR1 and CDR2: WNHNN and SYGVQD (reference sequence). A remark on this clone: Its antigen is as yet unknown.

The source of this sequence is a person aged 18-60 years who received the Ad26.COV2.S COVID-19 vaccine or a placebo. This specimen consisted of peripheral blood, obtained in a trial of Ad26.COV2.S vaccine versus placebo. The chain carries TRBV10-1 and TRBJ2-2; 7 positions agree with TRBD1. The CDR3 region is CASSSRQGNTGELFF. CDR3 in DNA: TGCGCCAGCAGTTCACGACAGGGGAACACCGGGGAGCTGTTTTTT.